These T cell receptor beta chains were read from a single sample in a study of shared T cell receptors in the human thymus. Repertoires were generated with immunoSEQ multiplex PCR, while TCRdb's copy carries only in-frame clones and drops some. This table holds more than 300,000 clones, around 93% found once. Sample: thymocytes. The receptor source for this set is a human donor. The CDR3 runs from the conserved cysteine through the conserved F or W. A D gene is named only where the DNA matches it firmly. A clone size is listed for some rows: how often the clone was seen (once, few, many), or a class if it is expanded.

>TRBV27|.|TRBD2|TRBJ2-1
CASSPGTSGRNEQFF
TGTGCCAGCAGTCCAGGGACTAGCGGGAGAAATGAGCAGTTCTTC
>TRBV6-6|.|.|TRBJ1-5
CASSPQGVNQPQHF
TGTGCCAGCAGTCCACAGGGAGTAAATCAGCCCCAGCATTTT
>TRBV27|.|.|TRBJ1-4
CASSRAGFPTNEKLFF
TGTGCCAGCAGCCGAGCGGGGTTTCCAACTAATGAAAAACTGTTTTTT
>TRBV4-2|once|.|TRBJ2-1
CASSQVSFDEQFF
TGTGCCAGCAGCCAAGTCTCGTTTGATGAGCAGTTCTTC
>TRBV2|.|.|TRBJ1-1
CASSEFYFDSRVGNTEAFF
TGTGCCAGCAGTGAATTCTATTTCGACAGCAGGGTTGGGAACACTGAAGCTTTCTTT
>TRBV6-5|.|.|TRBJ1-6
CASRGLNLHF
TGTGCCAGCAGGGGACTAAACCTCCACTTT
>TRBV4-2|.|.|TRBJ1-1
CASSQVLGALTEAFF
TGTGCCAGCAGCCAAGTTTTGGGGGCTCTGACTGAAGCTTTCTTT
>TRBV28|.|.|TRBJ1-4
CASSFLDITNEKLFF
TGTGCCAGCAGTTTTCTAGATATAACTAATGAAAAACTGTTTTTT
>TRBV28|.|TRBD2|TRBJ2-5
CASITTSGDKETQYF
TGTGCCAGCATTACAACTAGCGGGGATAAAGAGACCCAGTACTTC
>TRBV9|.|.|TRBJ1-2
CASSNPGWTAPGAYTF
TGTGCCAGCAGCAATCCGGGGTGGACCGCGCCGGGTGCCTACACCTTC
>TRBV7-8|.|.|TRBJ1-1
CASSLWVEGHTEAFF
TGTGCCAGCAGCCTCTGGGTGGAGGGACACACTGAAGCTTTCTTT
>TRBV11-2|once|.|TRBJ1-3
CASSLDPGAGNTIYF
TGTGCCAGCAGCTTAGACCCGGGGGCTGGAAACACCATATATTTT
>TRBV10-3|.|.|TRBJ1-5
CAISGSVDEPQHF
TGTGCCATCAGTGGATCCGTTGACGAGCCCCAGCATTTT
>TRBV6-1|.|.|TRBJ1-5
CASSEGTGNQPQHF
TGTGCCAGCAGTGAAGGTACAGGGAATCAGCCCCAGCATTTT
>TRBV30|.|.|TRBJ1-2
CAWSQGMIYGYTF
TGTGCCTGGAGTCAGGGGATGATCTATGGCTACACCTTC
>TRBV11-2|.|TRBD2|TRBJ2-1
CASSSGLAVYNEQFF
TGTGCCAGCAGCTCGGGACTAGCGGTTTACAATGAGCAGTTCTTC
>TRBV18|.|.|TRBJ1-4
CASSPTTGPIPNEKLFF
TGTGCCAGCTCACCTACTACAGGACCCATACCTAATGAAAAACTGTTTTTT
>TRBV13|.|.|TRBJ1-5
CASSQIQPNQPQHF
TGTGCCAGCAGCCAGATACAGCCCAATCAGCCCCAGCATTTT
>TRBV5-1|.|.|TRBJ2-5
CASSWDGQETQYF
TGCGCCAGCAGCTGGGACGGGCAAGAGACCCAGTACTTC
>TRBV7-2|.|TRBD2|TRBJ2-3
CASSRTSDGSYRTDTQYF
TGTGCCAGCTCGAGGACTAGCGACGGGTCGTATCGCACAGATACGCAGTATTTT
>TRBV15|.|.|TRBJ2-1
CATSRVFDHDNEQFF
TGTGCCACCAGCAGAGTTTTCGACCACGACAATGAGCAGTTCTTC
>TRBV6-6|.|.|TRBJ2-1
CASSSTGKSSYNEQFF
TGTGCCAGCAGCTCGACCGGGAAAAGCTCCTACAATGAGCAGTTCTTC
>TRBV10-3|.|.|TRBJ2-5
CAISTAPRELEETQYF
TGTGCCATCTCAACCGCCCCACGGGAGTTGGAAGAGACCCAGTACTTC
>TRBV30|.|TRBD2|TRBJ2-1
CAWSWVRSGVDEQFF
TGTGCCTGGAGTTGGGTCCGAAGCGGGGTGGATGAGCAGTTCTTC
>TRBV5-4|once|.|TRBJ2-2
CASSLVWPPGPGELFF
TGTGCCAGCAGCTTGGTTTGGCCTCCAGGGCCCGGGGAGCTGTTTTTT
>TRBV28|.|TRBD1|TRBJ2-1
CASSTAGTGGPGRFF
TGTGCCAGCAGTACAGCCGGGACAGGGGGCCCAGGCAGGTTCTTC
>TRBV27|.|TRBD1|TRBJ2-2
CASSHHRGTGELFF
TGTGCCAGCAGCCATCACAGGGGCACCGGGGAGCTGTTTTTT
>TRBV5-6|.|TRBD2|TRBJ2-5
CASSSTSGMNITQYF
TGTGCCAGCAGCTCAACTAGCGGAATGAATATAACCCAGTACTTC